This passage covers 27 T cell receptor beta chains from one sample sequenced in a study of blood T cell repertoires in COVID-19. The method was immunoSEQ multiplex PCR; TCRdb's version includes in-frame clones alone and lacks a portion of them. The table lists approximately 120,000 clones, approximately 77% of them singletons, with roughly 20% in the top ten. Sequenced sample: peripheral blood. The receptors were gathered from an elderly man with acute or convalescent COVID-19.

This clone appeared a few times. The chain recombines TRBV5-6 with TRBJ2-3, with 8 bases that match TRBD1. V lost 1 base and J lost 6; bases outside the gene matches: 4. The CDR3 extends over 14 amino acids. Per the germline V gene, CDR1 is SGHDT and CDR2 is YYEEEE. The CDR3 DNA reads as TGTGCCAGCAGCTTGCAGGGGGCAGATGATACGCAGTATTTT. This gives the protein CASSLQGADDTQYF.

The rearrangement links TRBV28 to TRBJ1-5; D not certain. This CDR3 region has 15 residues. Trimming pared 5 bases from V and 2 bases from J, leaving 13 bases between. CDR1 and CDR2 from the germline V gene are MDHEN and SYDVKM. CDR3 region: CASSPRGRGNQPQHF. The CDR3 region has the DNA TGTGCCAGCAGTCCCCGGGGTAGAGGCAATCAGCCCCAGCATTTT.

The chain employs TRBV2 and TRBJ2-2; TRBD1 is a possible D gene (6 bases). The V gene's germline CDR1 is SNHLY and CDR2 FYNNEI. V was shortened by 6 bases and J by 0 bases, with 11 bases between the two germline ends. The CDR3 totals 15 residues. The CDR3 loop is CASSGTHANTGELFF. Written as DNA, the CDR3 is TGTGCCAGCAGCGGGACACATGCGAACACCGGGGAGCTGTTTTTT.

The V call is TRBV6-6, the J call TRBJ1-2; TRBD1 agrees at 9 bases. CDR3 length equals 14 residues. J was trimmed by 5 bases and V by 7 bases; bases with no gene match: 8. CDR1 is MNHNY, CDR2 SVGAGI, per germline (reference sequence). This CDR3 is CASIDRDRVYGYTF. The CDR3 DNA follows: TGTGCCAGCATCGACCGGGACAGGGTATATGGCTACACCTTC.

The genes are TRBV6-2 or TRBV6-3 and TRBJ2-5, with TRBD1 as a possible D gene (5 bases). Trimming took 4 bases from V and 5 from J, leaving 14 bases between them. The CDR3 has 14 residues. Germline V gene data show CDR1 as MNHEY and CDR2 as SVGEGT. CDR3 sequence reads: CASSFPAAGETQYF. The DNA for the CDR3 is TGTGCCAGCAGTTTCCCGGCGGCAGGGGAGACCCAGTACTTC.

The chain employs TRBV2 and TRBJ1-5, with TRBD1 matching over 7 bases. V shed 7 bases, J shed 0 bases, and the junction held 6 bases outside the gene matches. The germline V gene encodes CDR1 SNHLY and CDR2 FYNNEI. This CDR3 is built from 15 residues. CDR3 residues: CASKGQSLSNQPQHF. CDR3 nucleotide sequence: TGTGCCAGCAAGGGACAGAGCCTTAGCAATCAGCCCCAGCATTTT.

The V and J genes are TRBV7-2 and TRBJ2-7; the D is unclear. This CDR3 contains 14 residues. V was trimmed by 3 bases and J by 4 bases, leaving 13 bases between them. Germline assignment: CDR1 SGHTA and CDR2 FQGNSA. The chain's CDR3 is CASSLNEQKYEQYF. CDR3 coding DNA: TGTGCCAGCAGCTTGAACGAACAGAAGTACGAGCAGTACTTC.

The chain has TRBV7-9 and TRBJ1-6; no reliable D call. The V and J ends lost 8 bases and 0 bases respectively, with 8 bases between them. The germline CDR1 and CDR2 sequences are SEHNR and FQNEAQ (reference sequence). CDR3 length: 14 residues. CDR3 in DNA: TGTGCCAGCGAGGCCACCTCCTATAATTCACCCCTCCACTTT. Translated: CASEATSYNSPLHF. Full variable domain (remainder filled in from reference TRBV7-9 and TRBJ1-6): DTGVSQNPRHKITKRGQNVTFRCDPISEHNRLYWYRQTLGQGPEFLTYFQNEAQLEKSRLLSDRFSAERPKGSFSTLEIQRTEQGDSAMYLCASEATSYNSPLHFGNGTRLTVT.

In its sample, this clone was seen once. The gene calls are TRBV3-1 (or the pseudogene TRBV3-2) and TRBJ1-6; D perhaps matches TRBD1 (6 bases). The ends were cut back, 8 bases at V and 8 bases at J, with 13 bases in the middle. CDR1 is LGHDT and CDR2 is YNNKEL in the germline V gene (reference sequence). CDR3 size: 13 residues. CDR3 in amino acids: CASRNAGDSPLHF. For the CDR3, the DNA is TGTGCCAGCCGGAATGCAGGGGATTCACCCCTCCACTTT.

This clone has a handful of counts. The CDR3 DNA is TGTGCCATCAGCGAGAGACAGGGAAGGAATCAGCCCCAGCATTTT. Protein product: CAISERQGRNQPQHF. This chain connects TRBV10-3 to TRBJ1-5; TRBD1 matches 7 bases. Germline V gene sequence: CDR1 ENHRY, CDR2 SYGVKD. Losses at the gene ends were 6 bases for V and 4 bases for J; bases not matched to a gene: 9. This CDR3 is 15 amino acids long.

This clone was detected a few times. V usage is TRBV2 and J usage is TRBJ2-2; D is uncertain. Germline V gives CDR1 SNHLY, CDR2 FYNNEI. V lost 6 bases to trimming and J lost 1 base, with 12 bases between them. The CDR3 extends over 15 amino acids. The CDR3 loop reads CASRWSTENTGELFF. The CDR3 DNA sequence: TGTGCCAGCAGATGGTCGACTGAGAACACCGGGGAGCTGTTTTTT.

The gene calls are TRBV5-5 and TRBJ2-7; 7 bases align to TRBD2. CDR1 is SGHKS and CDR2 is YYEKEE in the germline V gene (reference sequence). The J segment lost 2 bases and the V segment lost 2 bases, leaving 7 bases of the junction unmatched. The CDR3 is 15 residues long. DNA for the CDR3: TGTGCCAGCAGCTTAGAGACGGGGGGTGCCTACGAGCAGTACTTC. Amino acid sequence: CASSLETGGAYEQYF. Supplemented by reference TRBV5-5 and TRBJ2-7, the full variable domain reads DAGVTQSPTHLIKTRGQQVTLRCSPISGHKSVSWYQQVLGQGPQFIFQYYEKEERGRGNFPDRFSARQFPNYSSELNVNALLLGDSALYLCASSLETGGAYEQYFGPGTRLTVT.

J is TRBJ2-4 and V is TRBV19, with D perhaps TRBD1 (5 bases). The germline CDR1 and CDR2 sequences are LNHDA and SQIVND (reference sequence). Trimming removed 3 bases from V and 0 bases from J, with 12 bases in between. The CDR3 has 16 residues. In DNA form, the CDR3 reads TGTGCCAGTAGTATTGGTGGACAACTAGCCAAAAACATTCAGTACTTC. Residues: CASSIGGQLAKNIQYF.

The table lists this clone with a count of one. This sequence joins TRBV6-1 and TRBJ2-2; TRBD1 matches 12 bases. Per germline, CDR1 MNHNS and CDR2 SASEGT. The CDR3 has 19 amino acids. The junction had 8 bases not matched to a gene; V was cut back by 3 bases and J by 0 bases. The CDR3 region has the DNA TGTGCCAGCAGTGACCGGGACAGGGGGCGCGTTCCGAACACCGGGGAGCTGTTTTTT. It codes for CASSDRDRGRVPNTGELFF.

The chain links TRBV6-5 to TRBJ1-1; D remains ambiguous. The CDR3 sequence is 13 residues long. Germline assignment: CDR1 MNHEY and CDR2 SVGAGI. The V gene lost 6 bases and the J gene lost 5 bases, with 13 bases spanning the gap. The DNA of the CDR3 is TGTGCCAGCAGAGACGCGGGAAATACTGAAGCTTTCTTT. Translating it yields CASRDAGNTEAFF.

This clone was recorded at least ten times. CDR3 sequence: CASVRGGDGNTIYF. The CDR3 DNA sequence: TGTGCCAGCGTACGAGGGGGCGATGGAAACACCATATATTTT. V is TRBV2 and J is TRBJ1-3; 7 bases are a match to TRBD1. CDR3 size: 14 residues. Germline trimming cut 8 bases from V and 3 bases from J; bases unmatched to any gene: 7. CDR1 and CDR2 (germline): SNHLY, FYNNEI.

Many counts were recorded for this clone. The chain has TRBV7-2 and TRBJ2-3; the D gene is possibly TRBD2 (6 bases). This CDR3 region has 14 residues. V was cut by 1 base and J by 6 bases, with 11 bases left in between. CDR1 and CDR2 from the germline V gene are SGHTA and FQGNSA. The CDR3 DNA reads as TGTGCCAGCAGCTTAGGTCTCGGAGGGGATACGCAGTATTTT. Its protein is CASSLGLGGDTQYF.

V gene TRBV5-1 combines with J gene TRBJ2-3; possible D gene TRBD1, 6 bases. Trimming stripped 7 bases from V and 3 bases from J, with 9 bases between. The CDR3 totals 12 residues. CDR1 is SGHRS, CDR2 YFSETQ, per germline. CDR3 coding DNA: TGCGCCAGCCTGGGGACAACAGATACGCAGTATTTT. This sequence encodes CASLGTTDTQYF.

This clone was recorded only once. The chain links TRBV11-3 to TRBJ1-4; D is possibly TRBD1 (6 bases). Germline V gene sequence: CDR1 SGHNT, CDR2 YENEEA. The CDR3 totals 13 residues. Trimming removed 9 bases from V and 7 bases from J, with 15 bases in between. CDR3 nucleotides: TGTGCCAGATACAGGGTGAGTGGTGAAAAACTGTTTTTT. Protein sequence: CARYRVSGEKLFF. Full variable domain (outside the CDR3, taken from reference TRBV11-3 and TRBJ1-4): EAGVVQSPRYKIIEKKQPVAFWCNPISGHNTLYWYLQNLGQGPELLIRYENEEAVDDSQLPKDRFSAERLKGVDSTLKIQPAELGDSAVYLCARYRVSGEKLFFGSGTQLSVL.

The chain combines TRBV2 with TRBJ2-5; the D gene is possibly TRBD2 (7 bases). CDR3 length: 15 amino acids. The V end was cut by 8 bases, the J end by 5 bases, with 21 bases between. CDR1 and CDR2 (germline): SNHLY, FYNNEI. The CDR3 DNA is TGTGCCAGCGGGTTAGGTGGGGGGGCGTCGGAGACCCAGTACTTC. Translating it yields CASGLGGGASETQYF. Complete variable domain (other parts from reference TRBV2 and TRBJ2-5): EPEVTQTPSHQVTQMGQEVILRCVPISNHLYFYWYRQILGQKVEFLVSFYNNEISEKSEIFDDQFSVERPDGSNFTLKIRSTKLEDSAMYFCASGLGGGASETQYFGPGTRLLVL.

J is TRBJ2-7 and V is TRBV29-1, with 8 bases matching TRBD1. Germline CDR1 reads SQVTM; CDR2 reads ANQGSEA. V was clipped by 1 base and J by 4 bases; unmatched bases: 6. The CDR3 is 14 residues long. CDR3 sequence reads: CSVEAGTGYYEQYF. CDR3 DNA sequence: TGCAGCGTTGAAGCCGGGACAGGTTATTACGAGCAGTACTTC.

CDR3 DNA: TGTGCCAGCAGCTTAATGAGGACGAACACCGGGGAGCTGTTTTTT. It translates to CASSLMRTNTGELFF. The chain uses TRBV11-2 and TRBJ2-2; unclear D gene. In germline, CDR1 is SGHAT, CDR2 FQNNGV. This CDR3 has 15 amino acids. V lost 2 bases to trimming and J lost 0 bases, with 7 bases between them.

This clone turned up a few times. The chain combines TRBV11-2 with TRBJ2-7, with D hard to call. Germline CDR1 and CDR2: SGHAT and FQNNGV. V was trimmed by 1 base and J by 9 bases, leaving 19 bases between them. CDR3 length: 15 amino acids. The CDR3 sequence is CASSLVLGSDNSQYF. In DNA, the CDR3 is TGTGCCAGCAGCTTAGTGCTGGGCTCAGATAATTCGCAGTACTTC. The variable domain in full, completed from reference TRBV11-2 and TRBJ2-7, reads EAGVAQSPRYKIIEKRQSVAFWCNPISGHATLYWYQQILGQGPKLLIQFQNNGVVDDSQLPKDRFSAERLKGVDSTLKIQPAKLEDSAVYLCASSLVLGSDNSQYFGPGTRLTVT.

V is TRBV6-5 and J is TRBJ2-7; 14 positions match TRBD2. The CDR3 runs to 14 residues. Losses at the gene ends were 6 bases for V and 10 bases for J; bases not matched to a gene: 8. CDR1 is MNHEY, CDR2 SVGAGI, per germline. CDR3 in DNA: TGTGCCAGCAGGGCTCCCGGGACTAGCGGGGGACAGTACTTC. This translates into CASRAPGTSGGQYF.

The gene calls are TRBV7-2 and TRBJ2-2; 10 nucleotides align to TRBD2. The CDR3 consists of 17 residues. From germline, CDR1 is SGHTA and CDR2 FQGNSA. Trimming removed 4 bases from V and 0 bases from J; junction bases left unmatched: 5. DNA of the CDR3: TGTGCCAGCAGCTGGACTAGCGGCCGGCCGAACACCGGGGAGCTGTTTTTT. Its protein is CASSWTSGRPNTGELFF.

This clone appeared a single time. The rearrangement links TRBV10-1 to TRBJ2-1; 13 nucleotides align to TRBD2. This CDR3 has 16 residues. Germline trimming cut 5 bases from V and 4 bases from J; bases unmatched to any gene: 5. CDR1 WNHNN and CDR2 SYGVQD come from the germline V gene (reference sequence). The CDR3 region has the DNA TGCGCCAGCAGTCCAGGACTAGCGGGAGAGTACAATGAGCAGTTCTTC. It encodes CASSPGLAGEYNEQFF.

The rearrangement links TRBV19 to TRBJ2-4; 13 bases agree with TRBD2. The CDR3 is 18 amino acids. Germline V lookup: CDR1 LNHDA, CDR2 SQIVND (reference sequence). Germline trimming cut 4 bases from V and 0 bases from J; bases unmatched to any gene: 6. This chain's CDR3 is CASSNRLAGGLAKNIQYF. The CDR3 DNA follows: TGTGCCAGTAGTAACCGACTAGCGGGGGGACTAGCCAAAAACATTCAGTACTTC.